This TCR beta chain was recorded in a study of graft-versus-host responses after intestinal transplantation. Study at large: Induction with anti-thymocyte globulin, then tacrolimus and steroids for roughly 3 years, was given to all recipients.

J lost 8 bases, V lost 0 bases, and 3 bases had no gene match. There are 13 residues in the CDR3. Looked up from germline, CDR1 is KGHSH and CDR2 is LQKENI. Sequenced by immunoSEQ multiplex PCR; TCRdb stores in-frame clones only, minus some. Here the sample spans some 55,000 clones, roughly nine tenths being singletons. Findings and limits, study-wide: When patients had graft-donor T cell macrochimerism, their allografts held high graft-versus-host to host-versus-graft clonal ratios.

About this clone: Its antigen is undetermined.

The sequencing here drew on PBMCs, taken nearly 670 days after intestinal transplant. V and J are TRBV18 and TRBJ1-2; 7 bases fit TRBD1. The clonotype comes from a human patient who received an intestinal transplant, so some T cells may come from the graft donor. As DNA, the CDR3 is TGTGCCAGCTCACCACCAGGGACAGCGGGCTACACCTTC. Protein sequence: CASSPPGTAGYTF.